This T cell receptor beta chain was identified during a study of OX40 agonist ivuxolimab in advanced cancers. This CDR3 region has 15 residues. V lost 6 bases, J lost 7 bases, and 16 bases lay in between. Germline V gene sequence: CDR1 MNHEY, CDR2 SVGAGI. Assay used: immunoSEQ multiplex PCR; TCRdb lists only in-frame clones, some missing. Altogether nearly 90,000 clones are present, around nine tenths being singletons, with the ten largest covering around 1.5%. This clonotype was obtained from an adult with an advanced solid tumor such as melanoma, head and neck, liver or kidney cancer. This chain joins TRBV6-5 and TRBJ1-6; D ambiguous. The specimen comprised CD4+ or CD8+ T cells sorted from blood, sampled in a trial of the OX40 agonist ivuxolimab. The CDR3 region has the DNA TGTGCCAGCAGCTCGGTCGTGGGAGTAAATTCACCCCTCCACTTT. Its protein is CASSSVVGVNSPLHF.